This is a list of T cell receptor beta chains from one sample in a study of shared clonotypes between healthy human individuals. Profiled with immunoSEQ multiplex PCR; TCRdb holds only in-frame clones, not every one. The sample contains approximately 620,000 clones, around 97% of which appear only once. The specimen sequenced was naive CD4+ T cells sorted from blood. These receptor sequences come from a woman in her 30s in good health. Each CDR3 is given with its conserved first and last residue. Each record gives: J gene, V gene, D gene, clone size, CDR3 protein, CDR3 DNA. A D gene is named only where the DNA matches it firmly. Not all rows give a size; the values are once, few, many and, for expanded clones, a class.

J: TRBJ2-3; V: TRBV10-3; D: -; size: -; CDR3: CAISEFSDTQYF; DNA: TGTGCCATCAGTGAGTTTTCAGATACGCAGTATTTT
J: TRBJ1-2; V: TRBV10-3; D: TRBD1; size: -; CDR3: CAIRTDRGLDGYTF; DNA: TGTGCCATCAGGACAGACAGGGGGCTCGATGGCTACACCTTC
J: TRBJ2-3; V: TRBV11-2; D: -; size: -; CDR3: CASSLDSGGRTDTQYF; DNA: TGTGCCAGCAGCTTAGATTCGGGGGGCCGCACAGATACGCAGTATTTT
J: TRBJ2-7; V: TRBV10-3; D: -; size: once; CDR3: CAISDYGIKGYEQYF; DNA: TGTGCCATCAGTGATTACGGGATAAAGGGCTACGAGCAGTACTTC
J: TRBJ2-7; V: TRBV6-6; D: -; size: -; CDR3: CASSYGLQGSEQYF; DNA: TGTGCCAGCAGTTACGGTTTGCAGGGGTCCGAGCAGTACTTC
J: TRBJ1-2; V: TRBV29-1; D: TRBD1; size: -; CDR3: CSVEAGTDNNPYGYTF; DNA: TGCAGCGTTGAGGCGGGGACAGACAATAACCCCTATGGCTACACCTTC
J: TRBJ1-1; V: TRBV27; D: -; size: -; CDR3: CASSLRGNTEAFF; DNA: TGTGCCAGCAGTTTACGAGGCAACACTGAAGCTTTCTTT
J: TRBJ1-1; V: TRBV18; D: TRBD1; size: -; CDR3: CASSVNTGETEAFF; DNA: TGTGCCAGCTCAGTTAACACAGGGGAGACTGAAGCTTTCTTT
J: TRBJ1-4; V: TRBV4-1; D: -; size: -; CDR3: CASSQDPGVRFEKLFF; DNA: TGCGCCAGCAGCCAAGATCCGGGGGTTCGCTTTGAAAAACTGTTTTTT
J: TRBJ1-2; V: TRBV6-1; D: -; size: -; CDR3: CASSPSGGNYGYTF; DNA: TGTGCCAGCAGTCCCAGTGGGGGCAACTATGGCTACACCTTC
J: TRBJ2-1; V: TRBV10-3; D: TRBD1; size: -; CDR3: CAISETPQGANNEQFF; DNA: TGTGCCATCAGTGAGACCCCACAGGGGGCGAACAATGAGCAGTTCTTC
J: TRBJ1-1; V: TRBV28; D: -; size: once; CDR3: CASSAFGEWTEAFF; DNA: TGTGCCAGCAGTGCTTTCGGGGAGTGGACTGAAGCTTTCTTT
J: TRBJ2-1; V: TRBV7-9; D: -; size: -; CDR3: CASSPSTYNEQFF; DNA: TGTGCCAGCAGCCCTTCAACCTACAATGAGCAGTTCTTC
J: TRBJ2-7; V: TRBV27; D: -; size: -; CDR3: CASTSSTGPEQYF; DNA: TGTGCCAGCACATCGTCCACAGGCCCAGAGCAGTACTTC
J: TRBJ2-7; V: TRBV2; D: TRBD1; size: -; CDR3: CASSPDRAHEQYF; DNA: TGTGCCAGCAGCCCCGACAGGGCGCACGAGCAGTACTTC
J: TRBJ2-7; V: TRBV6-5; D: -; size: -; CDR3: CASSYSNRVYEQYF; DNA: TGTGCCAGCAGTTACTCGAACAGAGTCTACGAGCAGTACTTC
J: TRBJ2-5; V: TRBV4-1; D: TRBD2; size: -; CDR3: CASSQVLAGGRETQYF; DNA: TGCGCCAGCAGCCAAGTTTTAGCGGGAGGGCGGGAGACCCAGTACTTC
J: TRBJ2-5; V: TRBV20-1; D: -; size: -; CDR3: CSANPQETQYF; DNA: TGCAGTGCTAACCCCCAAGAGACCCAGTACTTC
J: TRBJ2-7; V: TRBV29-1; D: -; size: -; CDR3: CSVAGEGEPYEQYF; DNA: TGCAGCGTTGCGGGAGAGGGGGAACCCTACGAGCAGTATTTC
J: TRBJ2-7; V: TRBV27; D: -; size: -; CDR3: CASSYSPTVSYEQYF; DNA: TGTGCCAGCAGTTATTCCCCGACAGTCTCCTACGAGCAGTACTTC
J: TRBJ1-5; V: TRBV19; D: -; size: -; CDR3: CASSMGGRLNQPQHF; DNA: TGTGCCAGTAGTATGGGGGGCCGCTTGAATCAGCCCCAGCATTTT
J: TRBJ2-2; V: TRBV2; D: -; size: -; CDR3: CASSITGPNTGELFF; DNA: TGTGCCAGCAGTATCACAGGCCCGAACACCGGGGAGCTGTTTTTT
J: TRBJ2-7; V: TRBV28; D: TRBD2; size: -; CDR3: CASSGEGGTYEQYF; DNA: TGTGCCAGCAGTGGTGAGGGAGGGACCTACGAGCAGTACTTC
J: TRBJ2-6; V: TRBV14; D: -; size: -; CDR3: CASSQEPGYVTMPGANVLTF; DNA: TGTGCCAGCAGCCAAGAACCGGGGTACGTCACGATGCCTGGGGCCAACGTCCTGACTTTC